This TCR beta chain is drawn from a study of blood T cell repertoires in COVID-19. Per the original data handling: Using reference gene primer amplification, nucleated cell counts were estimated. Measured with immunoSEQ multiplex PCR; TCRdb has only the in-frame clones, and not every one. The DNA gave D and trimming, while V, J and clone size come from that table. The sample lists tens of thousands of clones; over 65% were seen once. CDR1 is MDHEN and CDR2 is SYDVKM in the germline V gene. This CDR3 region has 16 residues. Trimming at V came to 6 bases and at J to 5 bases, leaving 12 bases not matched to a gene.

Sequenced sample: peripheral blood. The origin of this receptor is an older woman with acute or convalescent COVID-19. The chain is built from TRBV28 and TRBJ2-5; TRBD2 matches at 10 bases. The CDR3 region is CASSHLPAGGAETQYF. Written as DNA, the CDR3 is TGTGCCAGCAGCCACCTCCCAGCGGGGGGGGCGGAGACCCAGTACTTC. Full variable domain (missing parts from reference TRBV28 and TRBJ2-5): DVKVTQSSRYLVKRTGEKVFLECVQDMDHENMFWYRQDPGLGLRLIYFSYDVKMKEKGDIPEGYSVSREKKERFSLILESASTNQTSMYLCASSHLPAGGAETQYFGPGTRLLVL.